This T cell receptor beta chain was captured by sequencing in a study of blood T cell repertoires in COVID-19. As for the study in general: The samples span acute and convalescent COVID-19 from the United States, Italy and Spain. The analysed material was cDNA or gDNA that came from T cells, B-cell-depleted T cells, or PBMCs.

Trimming left V 3 bases short and J 5 bases short, with 7 bases between. CDR1 is MDHEN and CDR2 is SYDVKM in the germline V gene. CDR3 length: 12 amino acids. Clones were read by immunoSEQ multiplex PCR, and TCRdb kept only the in-frame ones, dropping some. The sample lists 330,000 or so clones; roughly 90% were seen once. Sequencing input: PBMCs or T cells enriched from blood (not recorded which). The chain combines TRBV28 with TRBJ1-1; TRBD1 is a possible D gene (5 bases). The sequence came from a woman aged 25 to 39 who had been exposed to COVID-19. The CDR3 DNA reads as TGTGCCAGCAGTTTGGAGGGGACTGAAGCTTTCTTT. Its protein is CASSLEGTEAFF.